The 7 T cell receptor beta chains below were found in one sample sequenced in a study of cytomegalovirus exposure and HLA in healthy donors. Profiled with immunoSEQ multiplex PCR; TCRdb holds only in-frame clones, not every one. The sample lists 60,000 to 70,000 clones, roughly 89% occurring once. What was sequenced was PBMCs. The receptor source for this set is a woman aged 18-29 years in good health and CMV-seronegative.

The gene calls are TRBV20-1 and TRBJ1-1; D possibly corresponds to TRBD1 (5 bases). CDR1 and CDR2 from the germline V gene are DFQATT and SNEGSKA (reference sequence). The CDR3 has 11 residues. The CDR3 here is CRNNRGPEAFF. CDR3 sequence (DNA): TGCAGAAATAATAGGGGCCCTGAAGCTTTCTTT.

This clone is a singleton in its sample. The chain has TRBV5-1 and TRBJ2-5, with D perhaps matching TRBD1 (5 bases). This CDR3 comprises 14 residues. Germline V CDR1 and CDR2: SGHRS, YFSETQ. Trimming removed 2 bases at V and 2 bases at J, with 10 bases between. The CDR3 coding sequence is TGCGCCAGCAGCTTTAAGGGGCCACAAGAGACCCAGTACTTC. This codes for CASSFKGPQETQYF.

The V call is TRBV5-5, the J call TRBJ1-5, with 7 nucleotides matching TRBD1. Trimming at V came to 0 bases and at J to 5 bases, leaving 2 bases not matched to a gene. There are 14 residues in the CDR3. Germline CDR1 and CDR2: SGHKS and YYEKEE (reference sequence). CDR3: CASSLATGYQPQHF. The CDR3 DNA reads as TGTGCCAGCAGCTTGGCGACAGGGTATCAGCCCCAGCATTTT.

The V gene is TRBV27, the J gene TRBJ1-2; D possibly corresponds to TRBD1 (5 bases). The V gene lost 5 bases and the J gene lost 0 bases, with 16 bases spanning the gap. The CDR3 runs to 16 residues. Germline loops: CDR1 MNHEY, CDR2 SMNVEV (reference sequence). The CDR3 loop is CASSKYYRSSNYGYTF. CDR3 coding DNA: TGTGCCAGCAGTAAATATTACAGGTCTTCTAACTATGGCTACACCTTC.

The chain couples TRBV19 to TRBJ2-4; tentatively, D is TRBD2 (6 bases). The CDR3 contains 14 residues. With 5 bases removed from V and 8 bases from J, the gap between germline ends came to 16 bases. Germline CDR1 reads LNHDA; CDR2 reads SQIVND (reference sequence). Here the CDR3 reads CASSHPGDMHIQYF. In DNA, the CDR3 is TGTGCCAGTAGTCACCCGGGGGATATGCACATTCAGTACTTC.

The rearrangement links TRBV19 to TRBJ2-2; 7 nucleotides match TRBD2. This CDR3 is 16 amino acids long. Losses at the gene ends were 3 bases for V and 7 bases for J; bases not matched to a gene: 11. From germline, CDR1 is LNHDA and CDR2 SQIVND (reference sequence). The CDR3 DNA follows: TGTGCCAGTAGTATGCAGTTCGGGGGGAATGGCGGGGAGCTGTTTTTT. This gives the protein CASSMQFGGNGGELFF. The whole variable domain, filled in from reference TRBV19 and TRBJ2-2, reads DGGITQSPKYLFRKEGQNVTLSCEQNLNHDAMYWYRQDPGQGLRLIYYSQIVNDFQKGDIAEGYSVSREKKESFPLTVTSAQKNPTAFYLCASSMQFGGNGGELFFGEGSRLTVL.

In this sample, this clone turned up once. The gene calls are TRBV27 and TRBJ2-5; 7 bases fit TRBD1. J was trimmed by 5 bases and V by 6 bases; bases with no gene match: 6. Germline CDR1 is MNHEY and CDR2 is SMNVEV (reference sequence). The CDR3 has 13 amino acids. DNA of the CDR3: TGTGCCAGCAGCCAAAGACAGGGTGAGACCCAGTACTTC. Translated: CASSQRQGETQYF.